Below, 18 T cell receptor beta chains from the same sample are listed, as sequenced in a study of T-cell reconstitution after alpha-beta-depleted transplantation in children (dated by TCRdb to about 2016). Libraries were prepared through PCR. The sequencer was an Illumina HiSeq 2500. To normalize quantification of the TCRbeta repertoire, the TCR libraries were built with molecular barcoding that relied on unique molecular identifiers. TCRdb ran its own pipeline on the public reads, namely fastp trimming at Q25 and MiXCR clone calling, and kept in-frame beta chains. Rows merge per CDR3 protein into single entries with the most common DNA and genes. Across this sample there are hundreds of thousands of distinct CDR3 sequences, with about an eighth seen only once. The ten largest make up around 4.5% of the sample. The specimen was PBMCs, collected from the stem cell graft. Every receptor here comes from a human donor who donated a stem cell graft to a child with Fanconi anemia.

V gene TRBV5-6 combines with J gene TRBJ2-4, with unresolved D. The CDR3 spans 14 residues. Germline values: CDR1 SGHDT, CDR2 YYEEEE. The ends were cut back, 5 bases at V and 4 bases at J, with 13 bases in the middle. The CDR3: CASSLGGEKNIQYF. The CDR3 DNA follows: TGTGCCAGCAGTCTGGGCGGCGAAAAAAACATTCAGTACTTC.

This chain links TRBV4-1 with TRBJ2-7; no definite D call. Germline V gene data show CDR1 as MGHRA and CDR2 as YSYEKL. The germline V and J ends were trimmed by 0 bases and 2 bases, with 5 bases remaining between them. This CDR3 has 13 residues. This chain's CDR3 is CASSQDWTYEQYF. CDR3 nucleotides: TGCGCCAGCAGCCAAGACTGGACCTACGAGCAGTACTTC.

The table lists this clonotype with a few counts. The J gene is TRBJ1-4, the V gene TRBV10-3; 7 bases match TRBD1. V was clipped by 6 bases and J by 6 bases; unmatched bases: 7. Germline values: CDR1 ENHRY, CDR2 SYGVKD. CDR3 length equals 14 residues. The CDR3 reads CAIRPTGNYEKLFF. In DNA, the CDR3 is TGTGCCATCAGACCGACAGGGAACTATGAAAAACTGTTTTTT.

The sample holds a few counts of this clonotype. V and J are TRBV29-1 and TRBJ1-4, with a tentative D call TRBD1 (5 bases). This CDR3 region has 14 residues. Germline CDR1 SQVTM, CDR2 ANQGSEA. With 0 bases removed from V and 6 bases from J, the gap between germline ends came to 11 bases. The CDR3 nucleotides are TGCAGCGTTGAAGATGGGGGAGGAGATGAAAAACTGTTTTTT. This gives the protein CSVEDGGGDEKLFF.

This clonotype has a handful of counts. The chain employs TRBV4-2 and TRBJ2-3; D remains ambiguous. Per germline, CDR1 LGHNA and CDR2 YNFKEQ. V gave up 2 bases and J gave up 5 bases, with 2 bases separating them. This CDR3 region has 11 residues. The CDR3 sequence: CASSQQDTQYF. CDR3 sequence (DNA): TGTGCCAGCAGCCAACAAGATACGCAGTATTTT.

This clonotype turned up a few times. This chain connects TRBV24-1 to TRBJ1-5; no clear D. The CDR3 contains 12 residues. The V end was cut by 4 bases, the J end by 4 bases, with 4 bases between. Germline lookup yields CDR1 KGHDR and CDR2 SFDVKD. CDR3 loop: CATSETNQPQHF. The CDR3 DNA is TGTGCCACCAGTGAGACGAATCAGCCCCAGCATTTT.

The chain employs TRBV6-1 and TRBJ2-2, with D unresolved. The V and J ends lost 7 bases and 2 bases respectively, with 17 bases between them. This CDR3 is built from 16 residues. CDR1 MNHNS and CDR2 SASEGT come from the germline V gene. CDR3 sequence: CASTQRRASNTGELFF. DNA of the CDR3: TGTGCCAGCACCCAGAGGAGAGCGTCAAACACCGGGGAGCTGTTTTTT.

The V and J genes are TRBV30 and TRBJ2-1, with TRBD2 matching 7 bases. The J segment lost 9 bases and the V segment lost 2 bases, leaving 4 bases of the junction unmatched. The CDR3 is 12 residues long. CDR1 is GTSNPN, CDR2 SVGIG, per germline (reference sequence). This chain's CDR3 is CAWSTSGVEQFF. CDR3 DNA: TGTGCCTGGAGTACGAGCGGGGTTGAGCAGTTCTTC. Using reference TRBV30 and TRBJ2-1 for the parts outside the CDR3, the full variable domain is SQTIHQWPATLVQPVGSPLSLECTVEGTSNPNLYWYRQAAGRGLQLLFYSVGIGQISSEVPQNLSASRPQDRQFILSSKKLLLSDSGFYLCAWSTSGVEQFFGPGTRLTVL.

The CDR3 sequence: CASSFASAYEQYV. As DNA, the CDR3 is TGTGCCAGCAGCTTCGCTTCGGCCTACGAGCAGTACGTC. The chain combines TRBV11-2 with TRBJ2-7; D remains unclear. The CDR3 is 13 amino acids. The germline gives CDR1 SGHAT, CDR2 FQNNGV. The germline V and J ends were trimmed by 3 bases and 2 bases, with 8 bases remaining between them.

This clonotype occurred a few times. The rearrangement links TRBV20-1 to TRBJ2-1, with TRBD2 matching over 12 bases. With 3 bases clipped from V and 10 bases from J, the junction kept 10 bases outside the gene matches. The CDR3 is 15 residues long. Germline V lookup: CDR1 DFQATT, CDR2 SNEGSKA (reference sequence). The CDR3 reads CSASQLAGGAGEQFF. The CDR3 DNA reads TGCAGTGCTAGTCAACTAGCGGGGGGTGCCGGAGAGCAGTTCTTC.

This clonotype was recorded a few times. The chain is built from TRBV4-3 and TRBJ1-2; D not certain. V lost 4 bases and J lost 5, with 20 bases in between. This CDR3 spans 16 amino acids. Germline-derived CDR1 and CDR2 are LGHNA and YSLEER. CDR3: CASSPVWSASLYGYTF. CDR3 nucleotide sequence: TGCGCCAGCAGCCCAGTTTGGTCGGCCAGCCTATATGGCTACACCTTC.

The CDR3 DNA is TGCAGTGCTAGCTCGGAAAACCCATCCTACAATGAGCAGTTCTTC. As protein: CSASSENPSYNEQFF. The rearrangement uses TRBV20-1 and TRBJ2-1; D ambiguous. This CDR3 has 15 residues. Germline CDR1 reads DFQATT; CDR2 reads SNEGSKA (reference sequence). V was clipped by 3 bases and J by 1 base, with 13 bases between them.

The table lists this clonotype with a few counts. The rearrangement links TRBV20-1 to TRBJ1-6, with 8 bases matching TRBD1. The germline V gene encodes CDR1 DFQATT and CDR2 SNEGSKA (reference sequence). The junction had 9 bases not matched to a gene; V was cut back by 3 bases and J by 8 bases. The CDR3 extends over 15 amino acids. This CDR3 reads CSASIIQGADSPLHF. The CDR3 DNA reads TGCAGTGCTAGTATTATCCAGGGGGCCGATTCACCCCTCCACTTT.

This clonotype was seen a handful of times. The J gene is TRBJ1-2, the V gene TRBV11-2; D is ambiguous. The CDR3 runs to 14 residues. Trimming removed 1 base from V and 5 bases from J, with 11 bases in between. Germline V gene sequence: CDR1 SGHAT, CDR2 FQNNGV. CDR3 residues: CASSLGPAPYGYTF. Written as DNA, the CDR3 is TGTGCCAGCAGCTTAGGTCCGGCGCCGTATGGCTACACCTTC.

This clonotype came up a few times. The V and J genes are TRBV3-1 and TRBJ1-1; possible D gene TRBD1, 5 bases. Trimming shortened V by 0 bases and J by 6 bases, and 11 bases separated the two germline ends. The length of the CDR3 is 14 residues. Germline values: CDR1 LGHDT, CDR2 YNNKEL (reference sequence). The CDR3 spells CASSQEVRGAEAFF. In DNA, the CDR3 is TGTGCCAGCAGCCAAGAAGTTCGAGGGGCTGAAGCTTTCTTT.

V usage is TRBV28 and J usage is TRBJ1-5; TRBD1 aligns across 7 bases. This CDR3 has 13 amino acids. J lost 3 bases, V lost 8 bases, and 4 bases had no gene match. The germline gives CDR1 MDHEN, CDR2 SYDVKM. The CDR3 is CASYRGLNQPQHF. CDR3 nucleotide sequence: TGTGCCAGCTACAGGGGCCTCAATCAGCCCCAGCATTTT.

A few counts support this clonotype. The rearrangement joins TRBV6-1 to TRBJ2-3; 8 nucleotides match TRBD1. Germline V gene lookup returns CDR1 MNHNS and CDR2 SASEGT. This CDR3 has 16 amino acids. J lost 3 bases, V lost 7 bases, and 12 bases had no gene match. In DNA form, the CDR3 reads TGTGCCAGCACCTTAAGGTGGACAGGGCAAACAGATACGCAGTATTTT. Translated: CASTLRWTGQTDTQYF.

The chain employs TRBV20-1 and TRBJ2-5, with 7 bases aligning to TRBD2. The J segment lost 7 bases and the V segment lost 1 base, leaving 15 bases of the junction unmatched. The germline V gene has CDR1 DFQATT and CDR2 SNEGSKA (reference sequence). This CDR3 spans 16 amino acids. CDR3 sequence: CSARVFGGGDLGTQYF. The CDR3 nucleotides are TGCAGTGCTAGAGTCTTCGGCGGGGGAGACTTGGGGACCCAGTACTTC.